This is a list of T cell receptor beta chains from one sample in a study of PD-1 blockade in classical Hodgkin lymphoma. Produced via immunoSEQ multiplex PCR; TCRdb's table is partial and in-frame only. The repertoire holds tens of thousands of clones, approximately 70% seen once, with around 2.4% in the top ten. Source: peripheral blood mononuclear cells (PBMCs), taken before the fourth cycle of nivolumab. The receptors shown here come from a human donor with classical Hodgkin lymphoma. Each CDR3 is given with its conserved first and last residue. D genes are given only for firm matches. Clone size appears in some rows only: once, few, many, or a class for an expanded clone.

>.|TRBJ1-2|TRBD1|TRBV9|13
CASSVGDREGYTF
TGTGCCAGCAGCGTAGGGGACAGGGAAGGCTACACCTTC
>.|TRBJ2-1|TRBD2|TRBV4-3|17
CASSQKGLAEVYNEQFF
TGCGCCAGCAGTCAAAAGGGACTAGCGGAGGTCTACAATGAGCAGTTCTTC
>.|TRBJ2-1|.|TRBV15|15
CATSRDVGRNNEQFF
TGTGCCACCAGCAGAGACGTCGGACGGAACAATGAGCAGTTCTTC
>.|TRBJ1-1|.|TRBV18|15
CASSPDGLANTEAFF
TGTGCCAGCTCCCCTGACGGGTTGGCGAACACTGAAGCTTTCTTT
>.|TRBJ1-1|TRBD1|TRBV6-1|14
CASRTGQGGTEAFF
TGTGCCAGCAGAACGGGACAGGGTGGCACTGAAGCTTTCTTT
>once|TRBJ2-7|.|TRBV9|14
CASSVGTPSYEQYF
TGTGCCAGCAGCGTAGGTACTCCTTCCTACGAGCAGTACTTC
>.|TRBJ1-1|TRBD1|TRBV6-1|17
CASSEVTGGSRWTEAFF
TGTGCCAGCAGTGAAGTTACAGGGGGTTCGAGGTGGACTGAAGCTTTCTTT
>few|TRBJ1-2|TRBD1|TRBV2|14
CASNSDRGRHGYTF
TGTGCCAGCAATTCGGACAGGGGGCGGCATGGCTACACCTTC
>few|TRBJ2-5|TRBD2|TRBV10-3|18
CAISELAHSGGVHGTQYF
TGTGCCATCAGTGAGTTGGCCCATAGCGGGGGCGTCCACGGGACCCAGTACTTC
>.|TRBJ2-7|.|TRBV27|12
CASSSRGYEQYF
TGTGCCAGCAGTTCCCGCGGCTACGAGCAGTACTTC
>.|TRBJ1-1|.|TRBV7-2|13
CASSLEKNTEAFF
TGTGCCAGCAGCTTAGAGAAGAACACTGAAGCTTTCTTT
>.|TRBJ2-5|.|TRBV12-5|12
CASGLGVVTQYF
TGTGCTAGTGGTTTAGGAGTCGTGACCCAGTACTTC
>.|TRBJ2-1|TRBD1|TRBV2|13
CASRGDSPNEQFF
TGTGCCAGCAGAGGGGACAGTCCGAATGAGCAGTTCTTC
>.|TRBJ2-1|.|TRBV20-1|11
CSALGDNEQFF
TGCAGTGCTCTCGGGGACAATGAGCAGTTCTTC
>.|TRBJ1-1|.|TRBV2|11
CASIGLTEAFF
TGTGCCAGCATTGGCCTCACTGAAGCTTTCTTT
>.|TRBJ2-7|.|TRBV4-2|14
CASSPEAGPYEQYF
TGTGCCAGCAGCCCCGAGGCAGGGCCCTACGAGCAGTACTTC
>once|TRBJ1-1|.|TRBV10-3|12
CAISESPAEAFF
TGTGCCATCAGTGAGTCGCCGGCTGAAGCTTTCTTT
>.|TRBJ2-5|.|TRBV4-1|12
CASSPGLKTQYF
TGCGCCAGCAGCCCGGGGCTGAAGACCCAGTACTTC
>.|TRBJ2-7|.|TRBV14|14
CASSQGSSRREQYF
TGTGCCAGCAGCCAAGGATCGTCCAGGAGGGAGCAGTACTTC
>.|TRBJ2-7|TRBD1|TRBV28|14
CASRSTGSPYEQYF
TGTGCCAGCAGGTCGACAGGGTCCCCCTACGAGCAGTACTTC
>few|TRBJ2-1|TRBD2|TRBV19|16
CASSIVTSGEMGEQFF
TGTGCCAGTAGTATAGTGACCAGCGGGGAAATGGGTGAGCAGTTCTTC
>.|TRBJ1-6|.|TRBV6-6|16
CASSYRWSLPNSPLHF
TGTGCCAGCAGTTACAGGTGGAGCCTTCCGAATTCACCCCTCCACTTT
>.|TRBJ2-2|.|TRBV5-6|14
CASSLTANTGELFF
TGTGCCAGCAGCCTGACAGCGAACACCGGGGAGCTGTTTTTT
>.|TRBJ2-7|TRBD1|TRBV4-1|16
CASSQDTGTGFLEQYF
TGCGCCAGCAGCCAAGATACCGGGACAGGGTTCTTGGAGCAGTACTTC
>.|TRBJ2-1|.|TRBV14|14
CASSHPQGYNEQFF
TGTGCCAGCAGCCACCCACAGGGATACAATGAGCAGTTCTTC
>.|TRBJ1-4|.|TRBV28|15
CASSFLRETNEKLFF
TGTGCCAGCAGTTTTCTCAGGGAGACTAATGAAAAACTGTTTTTT
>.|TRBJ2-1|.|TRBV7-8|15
CASSLSLAPYNEQFF
TGTGCCAGCAGCTTAAGCCTAGCGCCTTACAATGAGCAGTTCTTC
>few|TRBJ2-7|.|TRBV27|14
CASSWTSTLEEQYF
TGTGCCAGCAGTTGGACATCGACACTTGAGGAGCAGTACTTC
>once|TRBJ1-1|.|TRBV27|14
CASSFGQPSTEAFF
TGTGCCAGCAGTTTTGGACAGCCGAGCACTGAAGCTTTCTTT
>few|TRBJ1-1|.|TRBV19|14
CASSSTSGNTEAFF
TGTGCCAGTAGTAGTACGTCAGGGAACACTGAAGCTTTCTTT
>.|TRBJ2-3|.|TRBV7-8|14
CAYSPGTSTDTQYF
TGTGCCTACTCTCCCGGGACTTCAACAGATACGCAGTATTTT
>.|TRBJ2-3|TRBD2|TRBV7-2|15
CASSPLAGNTDTQYF
TGTGCCAGCAGTCCTCTAGCGGGGAACACAGATACGCAGTATTTT
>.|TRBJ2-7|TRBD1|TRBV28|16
CASSFPTGALSYEQYF
TGTGCCAGCAGTTTCCCTACAGGGGCCCTCTCCTACGAGCAGTACTTC